This is a list of T cell receptor beta chains from one sample in a study of cytomegalovirus exposure and HLA in healthy donors. The data were produced by immunoSEQ multiplex PCR, yet TCRdb's version contains in-frame clones alone and is incomplete. The sample lists about 99,000 clones; nearly 80% were seen once. Source material: PBMCs. The source is a man in his 60s in good health and CMV-seropositive. Both conserved end residues are part of each CDR3. Fields, in order: D gene, V gene, clone size, J gene, CDR3 DNA, CDR3 protein. A D gene is named only where the DNA matches it firmly. The size entry is marked missing in some rows and otherwise reads once, few, many or a size class.

.	TRBV25-1	.	TRBJ1-3	TGTGCCAGCAGTGTATCTAACTCTGGAAACACCATATATTTT	CASSVSNSGNTIYF
.	TRBV6-5	few	TRBJ1-1	TGTGCCAGCAGTTACGAGCCTTTCCAGGGTAACACTGAAGCTTTCTTT	CASSYEPFQGNTEAFF
TRBD2	TRBV7-2	.	TRBJ2-7	TGTGCCAGCAGCCTGACTAGCGGGGTATCCTACGAGCAGTACTTC	CASSLTSGVSYEQYF
TRBD1	TRBV10-3	.	TRBJ2-2	TGTGCCATCTTCTCCGACAGGGCTTCTACCGGGGAGCTGTTTTTT	CAIFSDRASTGELFF
.	TRBV5-4	once	TRBJ1-2	TGTGCCAGCAGCTTCTTAGGGGATGGCTACACCTTC	CASSFLGDGYTF
TRBD1	TRBV30	once	TRBJ2-7	TGTGCCTGGAGCCCCCCCGGGACAGGGCGTAAAGAGCAGTACTTC	CAWSPPGTGRKEQYF
.	TRBV5-1	.	TRBJ2-2	TGCGCCAGCAGCGAACAGCCGAACACCGGGGAGCTGTTTTTT	CASSEQPNTGELFF
.	TRBV27	.	TRBJ2-7	TGTGCCAGCAGTTTATCAAGGGGCCCCTACGAGCAGTACTTC	CASSLSRGPYEQYF
.	TRBV6-6	.	TRBJ2-3	TGTGCCAGCAGCCTAGATGCTGCACAAGATACGCAGTATTTT	CASSLDAAQDTQYF
.	TRBV15	.	TRBJ2-7	TGTGCCACCAGCAGAGATGGACAGCTAAATTACGAGCAGTACTTC	CATSRDGQLNYEQYF
TRBD2	TRBV6-1	.	TRBJ2-1	TGTGCCAGCAGTGACGGGACTAGCGGGGCCAACTACAATGAGCAGTTCTTC	CASSDGTSGANYNEQFF
TRBD1	TRBV18	.	TRBJ1-1	TGTGCCAGCTCCCCGGACAGGACTGAAGCTTTCTTT	CASSPDRTEAFF
.	TRBV10-1	.	TRBJ2-3	TGCGCCAGCGGGTTGGGCAGGGATACGCAGTATTTT	CASGLGRDTQYF
TRBD1	TRBV9	.	TRBJ1-6	TGTGCCAGCAGCCCCCGGAGGGGGCAAAATTCACCCCTCCACTTT	CASSPRRGQNSPLHF